Here is one T cell receptor (beta chain) with its context. Its antigen is currently unknown. Trimming removed 1 base from V and 5 bases from J; junction bases left unmatched: 9. CDR3 length: 16 amino acids. CDR1 and CDR2 (germline): LGHNA, YSLEER. These data come from a study of OX40 agonist ivuxolimab in advanced cancers. Background on the study: Patients treated during dose escalation were battling hepatocellular carcinoma, melanoma, renal cell or head and neck cancer. Those enrolled were 82.7% male, with a mean age of roughly 62 years and ages from about 20 to 90.

Study outcomes and limitations: Average numbers of expanded clones were greater in CD8+ T cells than in CD4+.

Produced via immunoSEQ multiplex PCR; TCRdb's table is partial and in-frame only. The sample lists under 85,000 clones, roughly 78% seen once, with approximately 5% in the top ten. The chain employs TRBV4-3 and TRBJ2-5; TRBD2 aligns across 8 bases. This TCR was sampled from an adult with an advanced solid tumor such as melanoma, head and neck, liver or kidney cancer. The material sequenced was CD4+ or CD8+ T cells sorted from blood, taken in a trial of the OX40 agonist ivuxolimab. As DNA, the CDR3 is TGCGCCAGCAGCCAAGGGGGACGGGGGGGCCGGGAGACCCAGTACTTC. Encoded protein: CASSQGGRGGRETQYF.